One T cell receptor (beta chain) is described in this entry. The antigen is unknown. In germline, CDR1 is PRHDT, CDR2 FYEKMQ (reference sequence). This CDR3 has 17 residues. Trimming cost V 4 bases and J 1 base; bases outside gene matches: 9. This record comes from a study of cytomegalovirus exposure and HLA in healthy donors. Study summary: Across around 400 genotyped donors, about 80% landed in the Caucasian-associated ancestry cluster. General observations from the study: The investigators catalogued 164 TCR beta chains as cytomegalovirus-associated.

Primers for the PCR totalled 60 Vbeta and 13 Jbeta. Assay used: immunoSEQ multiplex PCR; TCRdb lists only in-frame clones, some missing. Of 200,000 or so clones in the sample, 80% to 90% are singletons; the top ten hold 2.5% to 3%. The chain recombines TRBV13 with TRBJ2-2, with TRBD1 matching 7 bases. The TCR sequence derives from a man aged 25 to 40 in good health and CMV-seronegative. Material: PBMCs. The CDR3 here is CASSSKYRDRNTGELFF. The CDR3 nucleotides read TGTGCCAGCAGCTCAAAATACCGGGACAGGAACACCGGGGAGCTGTTTTTT.